This T cell receptor beta chain was observed in a study of response to subunit inactivated influenza vaccine. The study, taken as a whole, reports: Authors suggested that a seasonal influenza vaccination recruits few new T cells each time.

TCRdb re-derived calls from the RT-PCR reads in MiXCR, one entry per CDR3 protein. The sample shows about 480,000 distinct CDR3 sequences, around 13% of them seen only once. Worth noting for this clonotype: The target antigen is unknown.

The CDR3 spans 19 residues. The V gene end was trimmed by 2 bases and the J gene end by 0 bases; junction bases not matched to a gene: 6. The germline V gene has CDR1 SGDLS and CDR2 YYNGEE. The chain has TRBV9 and TRBJ2-1; 15 bases are shared with TRBD2. The origin of this receptor is a man aged 50 or older who received an inactivated influenza vaccine. The specimen was PBMCs from blood, collected 35 to 45 days after vaccination. The CDR3 sequence is CASSVGLAGGLSSYNEQFF. Here the CDR3 DNA reads TGTGCCAGCAGCGTGGGACTAGCGGGGGGCCTGAGCTCCTACAATGAGCAGTTCTTC.